Following are 7 T cell receptor beta chains from one sample sequenced in a study of blood T cell repertoires in COVID-19. Profiling relied on immunoSEQ multiplex PCR, and the TCRdb table lists in-frame clones only, not all of them. The repertoire holds roughly 260,000 clones, with around four fifths as singletons. The sample taken for sequencing was PBMCs or T cells enriched from blood (not recorded which). The source of these receptors is a woman aged 40 to 50 who had been exposed to COVID-19.

The chain carries TRBV7-2 and TRBJ2-4, with unresolved D. The germline V gene has CDR1 SGHTA and CDR2 FQGNSA. With 5 bases removed from V and 6 bases from J, the gap between germline ends came to 11 bases. CDR3 length equals 13 residues. This chain's CDR3 is CASSPGAPNIQYF. CDR3 nucleotide sequence: TGTGCCAGCAGCCCCGGAGCCCCAAACATTCAGTACTTC.

The V call is TRBV2, the J call TRBJ2-7, with 9 bases fitting TRBD2. CDR1 SNHLY and CDR2 FYNNEI come from the germline V gene. J was trimmed by 3 bases and V by 6 bases; bases with no gene match: 9. The CDR3 is 15 amino acids. The CDR3: CASRPGRGGRYEQYF. The CDR3 coding sequence is TGTGCCAGCAGACCGGGGCGGGGGGGCCGCTACGAGCAGTACTTC.

The chain's CDR3 is CASRALTGWTEAFF. The CDR3 DNA is TGTGCCAGCAGGGCCCTGACAGGGTGGACTGAAGCTTTCTTT. V gene TRBV25-1 combines with J gene TRBJ1-1, with 7 bases fitting TRBD1. The CDR3 covers 14 residues. Losses at the gene ends were 6 bases for V and 5 bases for J; bases not matched to a gene: 9. Per germline, CDR1 MGHDK and CDR2 SYGVNS.

The chain uses TRBV12-5 and TRBJ1-1; D is unresolved. The germline V gene has CDR1 LGHNT and CDR2 FRNRAP. This CDR3 is built from 14 residues. With 1 base removed from V and 7 bases from J, the gap between germline ends came to 13 bases. The CDR3 nucleotides are TGTGCTAGTGGTTTGGCTGTTGGGCAGCTTGAAGCTTTCTTT. As protein: CASGLAVGQLEAFF.

The genes are TRBV7-2 and TRBJ1-1, with 8 nucleotides matching TRBD1. There are 13 residues in the CDR3. Germline V gene data show CDR1 as SGHTA and CDR2 as FQGNSA. V shed 5 bases and J 10 bases; nucleotides not matched to a gene: 9. The CDR3, as DNA: TGTGCCAGCAGCCCCCATTCCGGGACAGGAGCTTTCTTT. Its translation: CASSPHSGTGAFF. Full variable domain (outside the CDR3, taken from reference TRBV7-2 and TRBJ1-1): GAGVSQSPSNKVTEKGKDVELRCDPISGHTALYWYRQSLGQGLEFLIYFQGNSAPDKSGLPSDRFSAERTGGSVSTLTIQRTQQEDSAVYLCASSPHSGTGAFFGQGTRLTVV.

This clone was observed once. The gene calls are TRBV5-1 and TRBJ2-2; D may be TRBD1 (6 bases). Germline-derived CDR1 and CDR2 are SGHRS and YFSETQ. Trimming left V 2 bases short and J 1 base short, with 12 bases between. The CDR3 is 16 amino acids. Written as DNA, the CDR3 is TGCGCCAGCAGCTTACTCGGGACACAGAACACCGGGGAGCTGTTTTTT. Translated: CASSLLGTQNTGELFF. Using reference TRBV5-1 and TRBJ2-2 for the parts outside the CDR3, the full variable domain is KAGVTQTPRYLIKTRGQQVTLSCSPISGHRSVSWYQQTPGQGLQFLFEYFSETQRNKGNFPGRFSGRQFSNSRSEMNVSTLELGDSALYLCASSLLGTQNTGELFFGEGSRLTVL.

CDR3 sequence reads: CASGLSRQGEGKGNTIYF. For the CDR3, the DNA is TGTGCTAGTGGTTTGAGTCGACAGGGTGAAGGGAAAGGAAACACCATATATTTT. The V gene is TRBV12-5, the J gene TRBJ1-3, with TRBD1 matching 7 bases. With 2 bases clipped from V and 4 bases from J, the junction kept 14 bases outside the gene matches. Germline V gene data show CDR1 as LGHNT and CDR2 as FRNRAP. The CDR3 runs to 18 residues.